This T cell receptor beta chain was sequenced during a study of shared clonotypes between healthy human individuals. Overall study: The study drew on two women and a few men aged 18 to 49 as donors. Findings and limits, study-wide: Larger estimated richness was generally recorded for naive subsets relative to memory subsets. It was only blood that was sampled, and tissue repertoires likely differ.

A note on this clone: Its antigen is unidentified.

Authors' methods: Junction-only sequences without quality scores came from ImmunoSEQ, so filtering differed. Generated by immunoSEQ multiplex PCR, the TCRdb table keeps only in-frame clones and is missing some. V and J calls and clone size are given by that table; D and trimming were obtained from the DNA. The sample lists roughly 2.1 million clones, approximately 94% seen once, with approximately 1.7% in the top ten. Positively selected for CCR7, the CD45RO-negative cells used as naive CD8 cells excluded terminally differentiated effector memory CD45RA+ cells. V lost 3 bases and J lost 1, with 6 bases in between. This CDR3 comprises 12 residues. CDR1 is SQVTM, CDR2 ANQGSEA, per germline.

The receptor comes from a man aged 18 to 29 in good health. Some clones in this sample may be carry-over from other donors' samples. Sample: naive CD8+ T cells from PBMCs. This chain joins TRBV29-1 and TRBJ1-1; D not certain. As DNA, the CDR3 is TGCAGCGTTGATGATCGGAACACTGAAGCTTTCTTT. It is translated as CSVDDRNTEAFF.